This T cell receptor (beta chain) was identified during a study of T cell responses to AZD1222 COVID-19 vaccine. Study-level findings and limits: Within unmutated variant regions lay the reported targets of nearly half of spike-specific TCRs. Spike-wide vaccine-associated CD4 TCRs dominated at 160-218 and 743-854.

Between the trimmed V and J ends, which lost 2 bases and 0 bases, there was a span of 9 bases. Looked up from germline, CDR1 is SGHRS and CDR2 is YFSETQ. The CDR3 has 14 amino acids. Details on this clone: The antigen is undetermined.

The protocol was immunoSEQ multiplex PCR, while the TCRdb copy is restricted to in-frame clones and leaves out a portion. The table records about 86,000 clones, about 78% of them present only once. The sample in question was peripheral blood, obtained on day 0 of AZD1222 vaccination. This TCR came from an adult in good health. The J gene is TRBJ2-7, the V gene TRBV5-1; D remains ambiguous. CDR3 DNA sequence: TGCGCCAGCAGCTTTACCCCAGGCTCCTACGAGCAGTACTTC. This sequence encodes CASSFTPGSYEQYF.